This TCR beta chain was observed in a study of cytomegalovirus exposure and HLA in healthy donors. The overall study: Both the roughly 120 validation repertoires and the 500 to 700 first-cohort repertoires used the same platform, as reported by a later analysis. The study, taken as a whole, reports: In vitro assays verified that a few CMV-associated chains recognized CMV antigens specifically. Reported results showed that the classifier diagnosed cytomegalovirus status with high specificity and sensitivity.

This clone was detected once. The antigen is undetermined. The data were produced by immunoSEQ multiplex PCR, yet TCRdb's version contains in-frame clones alone and is incomplete. The table records 130,000 to 150,000 clones, over 80% of them present only once. The sequencing input was PBMCs. The clonotype was recovered from a woman under 40 in good health and CMV-seropositive.

CDR3 protein: CASSNRQYNEQFF. The CDR3 nucleotides read TGTGCCAGTAGTAATCGACAGTACAATGAGCAGTTCTTC. The chain employs TRBV2 and TRBJ2-1; maybe TRBD1 (5 bases). The CDR3 consists of 13 residues. CDR1 is SNHLY and CDR2 is FYNNEI in the germline V gene. The ends were cut back, 9 bases at V and 4 bases at J, with 13 bases in the middle.